Described below is a single TCR beta chain sequence and its context. This clonotype appeared many times. What antigen it recognizes has not been identified. Within one base of it there is no much larger clone, and no base qualities were kept. This record belongs to a study of T cells in Graves' hyperthyroidism and ophthalmopathy (dated by TCRdb to the late 2010s). About the investigation overall: Peripheral blood samples were taken at initial diagnosis, before any treatment was given. To identify distinguishing TCR V-J signatures, a discovery cohort of some 100 patients was used, comprising 40 to 45 with Graves' ophthalmopathy and roughly 60 with stable Graves' hyperthyroidism. An independent validation cohort of about 19 hyperthyroidism patients and 17 patients who later progressed to ophthalmopathy tested prospective prediction of ophthalmopathy. The approximately 98 discovery patients were randomly divided into training and test sets at a 7:3 ratio. In addition, the study compared T-cell repertoires in thyroid tissue and in blood from several Graves' hyperthyroidism patients. Once sampling was done, hyperthyroidism patients were given methimazole at a starting dose of 30 mg daily, whereas ophthalmopathy patients were given high-dose intravenous methylprednisolone. The paper describes TCR Vbeta CDR3 sequencing of 120 to 150 peripheral blood samples, made up of 43 ophthalmopathy patients, approximately 73 hyperthyroidism patients and about 17 progressor patients. The research as a whole found: No statistical method was used to fix the sample size in advance, and group allocation was not hidden from the investigators. During validation, the model predicted progression to ophthalmopathy a median of roughly 7.1 months ahead of onset, with almost 71% sensitivity and more than 72% specificity. Most expanded thyroid clonotypes (frequency above 0.001) were also detected in blood, suggesting blood repertoires may reflect thyroid immune responses. A 13 V-J signature model separated ophthalmopathy from stable hyperthyroidism, with around 91% sensitivity and about 81% specificity in cross-validation and 80%/75% in testing.

Stable Graves' hyperthyroidism was defined as the absence of progression to ophthalmopathy over 18 months of follow-up. The hyperthyroidism patients were between 18 and 65 years old and newly diagnosed, with a disease duration of less than 2 months. The study excluded patients with uncontrolled infections, other autoimmune diseases, pregnancy or lactation. Diagnoses relied on clinical symptoms, serum thyroxine and TRAb, thyroid ultrasound and orbital computed tomography. PBMCs were separated from under 11 ml of fresh peripheral blood using Ficoll-Paque density gradient centrifugation. Trizol reagent was used to extract total RNA, and RNA quality was then checked on an Agilent 2100 Bioanalyzer. CDR1 is given as MDHEN and CDR2 as SYDVKM, both from the germline V gene. The CDR3 runs 17 residues from the cysteine to the phenylalanine. Only the CDR3 DNA stays, 51 bases, in frame from base 1. V is clipped by 5 bases and J by 0 bases, and the sequence between their germline boundaries is 17 bases long.

TCR beta CDR3 regions were amplified from RNA transcripts. A first-round RT-PCR of the TCR CDR3 used the HTBI primer set with the Qiagen OneStep RT-PCR kit. A second multiplex PCR round built the libraries, followed by size selection and purification. Libraries were sequenced paired-end with 100 bp reads on an Illumina HiSeq2000. On the authors' methods: SOAPnuke was used to process the raw data, with reads discarded if the reads contained adapters or uncalled bases, had a mean Phred below 15, or lacked an exact constant-primer or identifier match. COPE v1.2.5 was used to merge high-quality paired reads, and clonotypes were defined as unique nucleotide sequences. MiTCR v1.1 was used to align the clonotypes against IMGT TRBV, TRBD and TRBJ reference segments. The analysis included only V-J combinations with a frequency above 0.0001, which together covered roughly 99% of the repertoires. A TCS score was defined as the ratio of F50 (clonal expansion) to E x V (chaos), with BLOSUM62-based TCRdist applied between CDR3 peptides within each V-J. Welch's t-statistics and random forest reduced approximately 520 V-J features to roughly 13, which were used in a naive Bayes classifier (R e1071). Using fastp at Q25 and MiXCR, TCRdb reprocessed the public reads and kept productive beta chains. Each record represents a unique CDR3 protein, reported with the most common genes and DNA among its rows. TCRdb, rather than the study authors, made the V and J calls. This sample comprises 300,000 to 450,000 distinct CDR3 sequences, roughly 25% of them detected only once. Around 70% of the sample comes from the top ten.

This receptor was obtained from a man over 45 with Graves' hyperthyroidism. Input material: blood. The V and J genes are TRBV28 and TRBJ1-5, with no D gene named confidently. DNA sequence: TGTGCCAGCAGTAAACACTGGACTTTTGATAGCAATCAGCCCCAGCATTTT. It specifies CASSKHWTFDSNQPQHF.